What follows describes a single TCR beta chain. Its cognate antigen is unknown. At one end the junction does not follow the germline gene, possibly because of a read error. This record comes from a study of identical twins' blood T cells. On the study more broadly: Some 50 million reads covered about 6 alpha-chain and about 6 beta-chain libraries.

Regarding the study as a whole: Environmental influences on twin similarity could not be excluded. Each donor's most abundant TCRbeta clonotypes shared more CDR3 sequences with her twin than unrelated donors.

From the 5' RACE reads, TCRdb called clonotypes with MiXCR, one entry per CDR3 protein. The table lists a few hundred thousand distinct CDR3 sequences, about 28% of them singletons. The donors were healthy female monozygous twins, three pairs in total. The CDR3 is 14 residues long. Per germline, CDR1 MNHEY and CDR2 SVGAGI. The clonotype comes from a woman between 18 and 50 years old in good health. Sequencing input: PBMCs. V gene TRBV6-5 combines with J gene TRBJ1-1; TRBD1 matches 7 bases. In DNA, the CDR3 is TGTGCCAGCAGGTCCCCATCGACAGGGATTGAAGATTTCTTT. It translates to CASRSPSTGIEDFF.